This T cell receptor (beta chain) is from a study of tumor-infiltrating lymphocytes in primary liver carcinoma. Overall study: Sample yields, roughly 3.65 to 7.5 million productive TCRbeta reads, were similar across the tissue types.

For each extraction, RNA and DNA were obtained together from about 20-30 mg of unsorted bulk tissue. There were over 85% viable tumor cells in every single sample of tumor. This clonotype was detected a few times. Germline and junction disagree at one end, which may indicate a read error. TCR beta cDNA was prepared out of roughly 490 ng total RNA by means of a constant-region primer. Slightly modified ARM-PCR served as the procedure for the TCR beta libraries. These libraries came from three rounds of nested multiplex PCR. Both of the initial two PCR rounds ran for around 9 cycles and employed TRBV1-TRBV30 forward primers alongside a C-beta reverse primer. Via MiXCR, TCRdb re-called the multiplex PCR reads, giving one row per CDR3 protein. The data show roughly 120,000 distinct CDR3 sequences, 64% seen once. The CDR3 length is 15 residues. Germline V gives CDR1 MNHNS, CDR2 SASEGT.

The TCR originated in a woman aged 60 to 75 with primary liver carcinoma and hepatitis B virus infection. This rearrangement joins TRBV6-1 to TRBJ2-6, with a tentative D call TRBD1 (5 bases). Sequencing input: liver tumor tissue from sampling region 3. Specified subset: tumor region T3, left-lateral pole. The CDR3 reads CASSEWGSGANVLTF. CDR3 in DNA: TGTGCCAGCAGTGAATGGGGCTCTGGCGCCAACGTCCTGACTTTC.